These 7 T cell receptor beta chains were all obtained from the same sample, sequenced in a study of blood T cell repertoires in COVID-19. The method was immunoSEQ multiplex PCR; TCRdb's version includes in-frame clones alone and lacks a portion of them. The data show more than 120,000 clones, over 85% seen once. The sequencing sample was made of peripheral blood. Receptors were obtained from a human donor in a cohort sampled during active COVID-19.

The chain uses TRBV7-6 and TRBJ2-7, with a tentative D call TRBD2 (6 bases). Germline CDR1 SGHVS, CDR2 FNYEAQ. CDR3 size: 14 residues. The V end was cut by 3 bases, the J end by 0 bases, with 9 bases between. The CDR3 reads CASSFPGDSYEQYF. The CDR3 DNA is TGTGCCAGCAGCTTCCCGGGGGACTCCTACGAGCAGTACTTC.

The chain is built from TRBV7-3 and TRBJ2-2, with 10 positions matching TRBD2. CDR1 is SGHTA, CDR2 FQGTGA, per germline. This CDR3 is built from 16 residues. The V gene end was trimmed by 4 bases and the J gene end by 6 bases; junction bases not matched to a gene: 8. The CDR3 loop is CASSSRAGGQPGELFF. The CDR3 coding sequence is TGTGCCAGCAGCTCCCGAGCGGGGGGGCAACCCGGGGAGCTGTTTTTT.

J is TRBJ2-1 and V is TRBV18; TRBD1 is a possible D gene (5 bases). The CDR3 extends over 14 amino acids. From germline, CDR1 is KGHSH and CDR2 LQKENI. Trimming took off 3 bases at V and 5 bases at J, with 11 bases between the two ends. As DNA, the CDR3 is TGTGCCAGCTCACCCCTTGACAGCCACAATGAGCAGTTCTTC. Protein sequence: CASSPLDSHNEQFF.

The genes are TRBV30 and TRBJ1-2, with 8 bases that match TRBD1. Germline CDR1 GTSNPN, CDR2 SVGIG (reference sequence). The V gene end was trimmed by 3 bases and the J gene end by 4 bases; junction bases not matched to a gene: 7. The CDR3 totals 14 residues. The CDR3 loop is CAWRQGALPYGYTF. CDR3 sequence (DNA): TGTGCCTGGAGGCAGGGGGCGCTCCCCTATGGCTACACCTTC.

The rearrangement links TRBV11-2 to TRBJ2-3; 8 bases match TRBD1. This CDR3 comprises 14 residues. Germline lookup yields CDR1 SGHAT and CDR2 FQNNGV. The V and J ends lost 1 base and 9 bases, in that order; junction bases with no gene match: 6. This CDR3 is CASSLARQGATQYF. The CDR3 coding sequence is TGTGCCAGCAGCTTAGCTAGGCAGGGGGCAACGCAGTATTTT. Looking up the rest from reference TRBV11-2 and TRBJ2-3 gives the full variable domain: EAGVAQSPRYKIIEKRQSVAFWCNPISGHATLYWYQQILGQGPKLLIQFQNNGVVDDSQLPKDRFSAERLKGVDSTLKIQPAKLEDSAVYLCASSLARQGATQYFGPGTRLTVL.

This clone has just one count. This chain connects TRBV19 to TRBJ2-2; the D gene is possibly TRBD1 (6 bases). Deletions cut 2 bases from V and 5 bases from J, with 9 bases between. From germline, CDR1 is LNHDA and CDR2 SQIVND (reference sequence). CDR3 length equals 14 residues. The DNA for the CDR3 is TGTGCCAGTAGTATAAACAGGGCGACCGGGGAGCTGTTTTTT. Its protein product is CASSINRATGELFF.

This chain links TRBV6-5 with TRBJ1-4; 12 bases are a match to TRBD1. Germline V gives CDR1 MNHEY, CDR2 SVGAGI. The CDR3 covers 14 residues. With 2 bases clipped from V and 10 bases from J, the junction kept 2 bases outside the gene matches. The CDR3 loop reads CASSYGTGGVKLFF. The CDR3 DNA reads TGTGCCAGCAGTTACGGGACAGGGGGCGTAAAACTGTTTTTT.